This record concerns one T cell receptor (beta chain) sequence. Its antigen is still unknown. Other nucleotide sequences from this sample produce the same CDR3. It was about 180 ng DNA, some 30,000 T cell genomes, that sorted-subset replicate PCRs used. Data came from immunoSEQ multiplex PCR; TCRdb stores just in-frame clones and leaves some out. The table records around 990,000 clones, 70% to 80% of them present only once. This record comes from a study of shared clonotypes between healthy human individuals. The study, taken as a whole, reports: Some naive CD4 clonotypes, around 5%, turned up in common across a handful of donors. Estimated richness was generally greater in naive than memory subsets.

Donors were healthy HIV-negative adults without recent acute infections or vaccinations. CDR3 length: 14 residues. Trimming stripped 3 bases from V and 0 bases from J, with 7 bases between. From germline, CDR1 is SGHNT and CDR2 YYREEE (reference sequence). The chain employs TRBV5-4 and TRBJ1-3; D gene unclear. Source material: memory CD4+ T cells from PBMCs. The sample's subset: CD45RA-negative fraction. The origin of this receptor is a man younger than 35 in good health. Some clones in this sample may be carry-over from other donors' samples. The CDR3, as DNA: TGTGCCAGCAGCTCCGGGCCCTCTGGAAACACCATATATTTT. Translating it yields CASSSGPSGNTIYF.